This TCR beta chain is from a study of cytomegalovirus exposure and HLA in healthy donors. Study-wide points: Immune exposure was documented only through CMV serostatus.

This CDR3 has 14 amino acids. Deletions cut 5 bases from V and 2 bases from J, with 10 bases between. Germline values: CDR1 MNHNS, CDR2 SASEGT. The study ran its PCR with 60 Vbeta and 13 Jbeta primers. Assay used: immunoSEQ multiplex PCR; TCRdb lists only in-frame clones, some missing. The sample yields 150,000 or so clones, almost 80% seen once. There are a few counts of this clone. Its antigen remains unknown. The chain uses TRBV6-1 and TRBJ1-5; D unresolved. The sample was PBMCs. The TCR was taken from a woman aged 40 to 50 in good health and CMV-seropositive. CDR3 bases: TGTGCCAGCAGTCCCTACCGGGGCAATCAGCCCCAGCATTTT. Amino acids: CASSPYRGNQPQHF.